This T cell receptor beta chain was identified during a study of blood T cells in healthy people across ages. In the study overall: Per two T cells, template switching captured roughly one barcoded beta molecule. The study, taken as a whole, reports: TCR beta diversity per million T cells fell roughly linearly with age.

Then a second PCR, running about 6 to 12 cycles, was carried out with a sample-barcoded 5' primer and a J-beta primer mix. The authors tagged each cDNA molecule using a template-switch adaptor with 12 random nucleotides. TCRdb reprocessed the 5' RACE reads with MiXCR, giving one entry per CDR3 protein. The sample lists under 950,000 distinct CDR3 sequences, approximately 22% occurring once. This CDR3 contains 17 residues. Germline CDR1 MDHEN, CDR2 SYDVKM. Trimming stripped 3 bases from V and 0 bases from J, with 15 bases between. Sample donors were healthy Caucasian individuals that came from Russia, aged 6 to 90. In regard to this clonotype: The antigen remains unidentified.

Sequencing used blood. This clonotype was sampled from a man aged 65 to 79 in good health. The chain employs TRBV28 and TRBJ2-4; D gene unclear. The DNA for the CDR3 is TGTGCCAGCAGTTTCCGGGCAGCAATGGGAGCCAAAAACATTCAGTACTTC. Protein product: CASSFRAAMGAKNIQYF.